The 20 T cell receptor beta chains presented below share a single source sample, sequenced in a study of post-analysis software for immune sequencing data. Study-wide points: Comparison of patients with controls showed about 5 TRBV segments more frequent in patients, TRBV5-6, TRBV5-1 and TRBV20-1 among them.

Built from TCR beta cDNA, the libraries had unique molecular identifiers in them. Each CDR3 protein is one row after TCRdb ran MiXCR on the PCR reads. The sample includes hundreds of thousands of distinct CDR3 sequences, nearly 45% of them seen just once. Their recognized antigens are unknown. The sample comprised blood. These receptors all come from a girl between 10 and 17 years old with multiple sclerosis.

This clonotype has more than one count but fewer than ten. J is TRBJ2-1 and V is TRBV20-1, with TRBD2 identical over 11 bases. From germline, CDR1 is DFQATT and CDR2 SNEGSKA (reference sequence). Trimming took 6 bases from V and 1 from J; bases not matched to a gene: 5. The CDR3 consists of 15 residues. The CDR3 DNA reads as TGCAGTGCCAAGCCTAGCGGGAGGTCCTACAATGAGCAGTTCTTC. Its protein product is CSAKPSGRSYNEQFF.

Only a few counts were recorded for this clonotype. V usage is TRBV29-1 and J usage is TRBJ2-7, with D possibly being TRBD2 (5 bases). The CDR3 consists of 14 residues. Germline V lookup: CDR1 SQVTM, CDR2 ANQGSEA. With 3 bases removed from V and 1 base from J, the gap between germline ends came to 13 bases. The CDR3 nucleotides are TGCAGCGTTGATGAGGGCCGGAATTCCTACGAGCAGTACTTC. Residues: CSVDEGRNSYEQYF.

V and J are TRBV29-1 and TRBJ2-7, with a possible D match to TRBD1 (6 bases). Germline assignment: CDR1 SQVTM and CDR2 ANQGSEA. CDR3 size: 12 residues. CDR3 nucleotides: TGCACCTTCCGCTTCCAGGGGAATGAGCAGTACTTC. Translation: CTFRFQGNEQYF.

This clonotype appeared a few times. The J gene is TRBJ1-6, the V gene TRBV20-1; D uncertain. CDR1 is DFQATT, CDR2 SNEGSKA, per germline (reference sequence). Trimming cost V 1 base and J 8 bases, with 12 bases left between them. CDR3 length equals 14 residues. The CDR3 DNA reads TGCAGTGCTAGAGTGGAACTCGGAGATTCACCCCTCCACTTT. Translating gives CSARVELGDSPLHF.

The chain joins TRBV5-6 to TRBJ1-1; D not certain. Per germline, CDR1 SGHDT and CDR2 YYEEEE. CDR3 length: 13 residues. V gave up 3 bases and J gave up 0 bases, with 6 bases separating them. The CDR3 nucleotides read TGTGCCAGCAGCTCCGTATTGAACACTGAAGCTTTCTTT. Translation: CASSSVLNTEAFF.

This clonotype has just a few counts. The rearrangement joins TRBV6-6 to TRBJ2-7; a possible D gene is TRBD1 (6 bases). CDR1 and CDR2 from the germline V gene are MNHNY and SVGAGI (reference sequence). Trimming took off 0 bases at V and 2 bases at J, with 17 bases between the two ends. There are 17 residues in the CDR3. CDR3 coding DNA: TGTGCCAGCAGTTACTCAGGTGGGGGCACCCCCCCCTACGAGCAGTACTTC. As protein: CASSYSGGGTPPYEQYF.

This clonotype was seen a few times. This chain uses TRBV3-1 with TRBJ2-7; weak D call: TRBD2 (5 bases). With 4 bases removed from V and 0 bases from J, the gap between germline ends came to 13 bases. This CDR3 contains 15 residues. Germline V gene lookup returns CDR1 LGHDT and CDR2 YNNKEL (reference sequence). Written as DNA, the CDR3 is TGTGCCAGCAGCCTTTCGATGGGGAGCTCCTACGAGCAGTACTTC. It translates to CASSLSMGSSYEQYF.

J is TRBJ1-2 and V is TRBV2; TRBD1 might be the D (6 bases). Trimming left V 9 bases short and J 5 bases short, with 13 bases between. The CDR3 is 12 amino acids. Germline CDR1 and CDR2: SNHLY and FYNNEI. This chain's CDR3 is CASLQGLYGYTF. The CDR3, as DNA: TGTGCCAGTCTACAGGGATTATATGGCTACACCTTC.

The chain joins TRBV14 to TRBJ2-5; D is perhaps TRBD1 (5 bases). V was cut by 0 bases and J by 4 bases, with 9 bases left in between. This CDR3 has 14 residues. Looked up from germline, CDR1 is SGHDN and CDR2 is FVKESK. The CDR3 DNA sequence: TGTGCCAGCAGCCAAGAAAGGGGTTCAGAGACCCAGTACTTC. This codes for CASSQERGSETQYF.

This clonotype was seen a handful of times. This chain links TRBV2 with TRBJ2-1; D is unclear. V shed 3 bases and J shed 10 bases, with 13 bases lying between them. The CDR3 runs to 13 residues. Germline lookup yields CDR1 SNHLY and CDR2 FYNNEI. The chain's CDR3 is CASSDLSAREQFF. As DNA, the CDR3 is TGTGCCAGCAGTGATCTCAGCGCTAGGGAGCAGTTCTTC.

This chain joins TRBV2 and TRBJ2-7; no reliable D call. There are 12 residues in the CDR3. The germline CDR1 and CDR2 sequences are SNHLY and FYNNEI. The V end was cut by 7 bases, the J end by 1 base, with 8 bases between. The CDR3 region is CASNGVSYEQYF. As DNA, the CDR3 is TGTGCCAGCAATGGCGTTTCCTACGAGCAGTACTTC.

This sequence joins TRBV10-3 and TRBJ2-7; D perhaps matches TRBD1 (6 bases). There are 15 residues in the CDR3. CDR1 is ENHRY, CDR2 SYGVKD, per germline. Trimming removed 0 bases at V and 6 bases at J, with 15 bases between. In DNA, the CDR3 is TGTGCCATCAGTGAGTCGAGGGGGAGAGGAGGCGAGCAGTACTTC. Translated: CAISESRGRGGEQYF.

CDR3 DNA: TGTGCCAGCAGTTACATGACTGGGACAGGGATTGGCTACACCTTC. Protein product: CASSYMTGTGIGYTF. The rearrangement links TRBV28 to TRBJ1-2; TRBD1 agrees at 9 bases. Trimming took 4 bases from V and 7 from J; bases not matched to a gene: 10. This CDR3 spans 15 amino acids. In germline, CDR1 is MDHEN, CDR2 SYDVKM.

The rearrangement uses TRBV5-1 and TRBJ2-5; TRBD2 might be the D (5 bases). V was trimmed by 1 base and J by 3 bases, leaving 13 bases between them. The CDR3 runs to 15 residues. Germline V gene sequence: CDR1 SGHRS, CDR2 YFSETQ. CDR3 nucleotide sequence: TGCGCCAGCAGCTTGACGGGAACGAAGGAAGAGACCCAGTACTTC. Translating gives CASSLTGTKEETQYF. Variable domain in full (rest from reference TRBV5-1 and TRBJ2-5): KAGVTQTPRYLIKTRGQQVTLSCSPISGHRSVSWYQQTPGQGLQFLFEYFSETQRNKGNFPGRFSGRQFSNSRSEMNVSTLELGDSALYLCASSLTGTKEETQYFGPGTRLLVL.

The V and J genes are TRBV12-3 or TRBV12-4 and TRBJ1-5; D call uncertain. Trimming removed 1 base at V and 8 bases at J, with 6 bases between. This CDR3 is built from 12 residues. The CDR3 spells CASSLGAKPQHF. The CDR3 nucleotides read TGTGCCAGCAGTTTAGGGGCGAAGCCCCAGCATTTT.

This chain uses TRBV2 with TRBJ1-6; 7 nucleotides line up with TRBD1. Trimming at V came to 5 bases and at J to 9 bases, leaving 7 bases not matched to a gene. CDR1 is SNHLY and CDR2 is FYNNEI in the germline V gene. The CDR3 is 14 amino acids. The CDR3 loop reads CASSTGQLGSPLHF. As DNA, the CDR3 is TGTGCCAGCAGTACGGGACAGCTTGGTTCACCCCTCCACTTT.

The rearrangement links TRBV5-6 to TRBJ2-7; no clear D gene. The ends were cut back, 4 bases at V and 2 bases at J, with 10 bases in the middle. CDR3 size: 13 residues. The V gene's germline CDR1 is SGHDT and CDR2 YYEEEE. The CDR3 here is CASSPRLAYEQYF. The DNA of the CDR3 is TGTGCCAGCAGCCCCAGGCTGGCCTACGAGCAGTACTTC.

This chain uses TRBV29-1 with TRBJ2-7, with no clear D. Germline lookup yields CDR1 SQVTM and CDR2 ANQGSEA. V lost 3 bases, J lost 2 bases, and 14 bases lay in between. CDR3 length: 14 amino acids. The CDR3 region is CSVEIVSSAYEQYF. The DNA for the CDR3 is TGCAGCGTTGAGATAGTATCCAGTGCCTACGAGCAGTACTTC.

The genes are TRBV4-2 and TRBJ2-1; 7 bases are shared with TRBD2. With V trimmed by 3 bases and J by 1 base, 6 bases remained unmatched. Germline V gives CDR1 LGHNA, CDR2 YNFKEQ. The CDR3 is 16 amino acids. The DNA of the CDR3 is TGTGCCAGCAGCCAGAGCGGGGTAGGATCCTACAATGAGCAGTTCTTC. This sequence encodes CASSQSGVGSYNEQFF.

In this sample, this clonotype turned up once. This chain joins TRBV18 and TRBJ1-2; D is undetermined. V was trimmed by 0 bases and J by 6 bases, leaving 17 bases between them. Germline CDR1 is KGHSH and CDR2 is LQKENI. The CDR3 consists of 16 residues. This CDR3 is CASSPPGGSRRNGYTF. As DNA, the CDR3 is TGTGCCAGCTCACCACCGGGCGGTAGTAGAAGAAATGGCTACACCTTC.